A single count supports the clone carrying this TCR beta chain. Its matching antigen is unknown. This sample was taken from a study of T cell repertoires in cytomegalovirus infection. One entry per CDR3 protein, called by TCRdb with MiXCR from the reads. The sample has approximately 200,000 distinct CDR3 sequences, 22% seen once; the top ten hold around a sixth. Study-wide results and caveats: The study identified carriers of CMV plus the relevant HLA from cumulative public TCR beta family frequency. The ex vivo response showed dominance by HLA-C-restricted CMV-specific TCR beta clonotypes.

Germline V lookup: CDR1 SQVTM, CDR2 ANQGSEA. CDR3 length equals 12 residues. Trimming pared 0 bases from V and 5 bases from J, leaving 8 bases between. The chain recombines TRBV29-1 with TRBJ2-7, with no clear D. The receptor was derived from a human donor in good health (CMV status not recorded). Some clones in this sample may be carry-over from other donors' samples. The sequenced sample consisted of CD8+ T cells from PBMCs. CDR3 sequence: CSVEENVDEQYF. In DNA form, the CDR3 reads TGCAGCGTTGAAGAGAACGTGGACGAGCAGTACTTC.